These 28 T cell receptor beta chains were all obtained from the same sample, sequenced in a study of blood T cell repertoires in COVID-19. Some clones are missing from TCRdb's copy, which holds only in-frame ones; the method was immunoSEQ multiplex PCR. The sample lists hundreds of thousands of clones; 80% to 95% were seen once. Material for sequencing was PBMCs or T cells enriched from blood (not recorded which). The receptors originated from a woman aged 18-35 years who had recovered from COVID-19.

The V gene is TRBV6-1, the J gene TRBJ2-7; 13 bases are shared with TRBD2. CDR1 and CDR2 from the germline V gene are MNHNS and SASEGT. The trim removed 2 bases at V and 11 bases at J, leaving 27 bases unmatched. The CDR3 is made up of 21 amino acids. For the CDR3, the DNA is TGTGCCAGCAGTGAAAGACTAGCGGGAGGTCCTGGAAATGCTACGAGCAGGGCGGAGTACTTC. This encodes CASSERLAGGPGNATSRAEYF.

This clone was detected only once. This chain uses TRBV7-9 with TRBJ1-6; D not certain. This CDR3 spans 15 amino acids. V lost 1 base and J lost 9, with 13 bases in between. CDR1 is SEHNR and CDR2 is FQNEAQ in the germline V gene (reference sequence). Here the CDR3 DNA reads TGTGCCAGCAGCTTAGTCTCCGGGTCAGCTTCACCCCTCCACTTT. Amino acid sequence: CASSLVSGSASPLHF.

CDR3 region: CASSLGPRGQIETQYF. The CDR3 DNA reads TGTGCCAGCAGTTTAGGCCCCAGGGGGCAGATAGAGACCCAGTACTTC. The chain is built from TRBV28 and TRBJ2-5; 8 positions match TRBD1. The germline CDR1 and CDR2 sequences are MDHEN and SYDVKM. V gave up 2 bases and J gave up 4 bases; unmatched junction bases: 9. There are 16 residues in the CDR3.

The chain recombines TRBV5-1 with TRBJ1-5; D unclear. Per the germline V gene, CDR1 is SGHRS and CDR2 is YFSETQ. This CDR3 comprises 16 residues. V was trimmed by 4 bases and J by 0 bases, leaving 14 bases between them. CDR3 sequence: CASSGSPPYSNQPQHF. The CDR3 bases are TGCGCCAGCAGCGGCTCCCCACCATATAGCAATCAGCCCCAGCATTTT.

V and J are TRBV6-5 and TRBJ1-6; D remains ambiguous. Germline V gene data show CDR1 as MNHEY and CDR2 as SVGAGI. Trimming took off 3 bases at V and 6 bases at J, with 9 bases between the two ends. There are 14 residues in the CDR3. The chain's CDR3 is CASSYRRGNSPLHF. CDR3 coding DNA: TGTGCCAGCAGTTATAGACGGGGTAATTCACCCCTCCACTTT.

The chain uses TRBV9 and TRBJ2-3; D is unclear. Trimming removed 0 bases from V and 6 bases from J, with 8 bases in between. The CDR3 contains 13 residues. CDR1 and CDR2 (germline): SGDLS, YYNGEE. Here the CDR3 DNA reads TGTGCCAGCAGCGTAGCTATCCCGGATACGCAGTATTTT. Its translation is CASSVAIPDTQYF.

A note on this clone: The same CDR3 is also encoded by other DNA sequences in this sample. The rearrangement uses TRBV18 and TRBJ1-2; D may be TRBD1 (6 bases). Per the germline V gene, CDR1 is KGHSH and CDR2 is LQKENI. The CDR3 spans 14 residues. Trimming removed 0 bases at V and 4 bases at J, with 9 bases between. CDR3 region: CASSPPSGAYGYTF. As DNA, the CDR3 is TGTGCCAGCTCACCACCGTCAGGGGCCTATGGCTACACCTTC.

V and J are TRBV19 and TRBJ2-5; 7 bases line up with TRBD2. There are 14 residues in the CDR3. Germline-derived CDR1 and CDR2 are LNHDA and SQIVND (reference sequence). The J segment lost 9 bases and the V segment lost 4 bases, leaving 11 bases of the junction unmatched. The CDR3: CASSTPGLDVAQYF. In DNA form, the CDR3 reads TGTGCCAGTAGTACCCCCGGACTAGATGTCGCCCAGTACTTC.

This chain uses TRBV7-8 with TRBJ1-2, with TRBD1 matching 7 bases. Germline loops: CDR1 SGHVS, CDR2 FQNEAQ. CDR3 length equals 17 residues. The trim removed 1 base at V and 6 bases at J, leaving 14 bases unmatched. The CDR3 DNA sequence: TGTGCCAGCAGCTTAGGGCGCAGAAGCACCGGGACAGATGGCTACACCTTC. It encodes CASSLGRRSTGTDGYTF.

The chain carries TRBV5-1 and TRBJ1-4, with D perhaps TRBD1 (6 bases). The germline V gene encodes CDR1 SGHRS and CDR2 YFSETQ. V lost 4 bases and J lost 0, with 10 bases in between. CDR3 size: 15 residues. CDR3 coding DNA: TGCGCCAGCAGCCCCGGGACAACAACTAATGAAAAACTGTTTTTT. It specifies CASSPGTTTNEKLFF.

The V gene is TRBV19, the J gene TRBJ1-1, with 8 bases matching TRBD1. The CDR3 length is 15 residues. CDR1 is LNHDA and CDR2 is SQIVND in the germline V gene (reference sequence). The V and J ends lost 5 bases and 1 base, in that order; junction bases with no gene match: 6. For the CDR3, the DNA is TGTGCCAGTAGTGCGGACAGGGTAAAGAACACTGAAGCTTTCTTT. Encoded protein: CASSADRVKNTEAFF.

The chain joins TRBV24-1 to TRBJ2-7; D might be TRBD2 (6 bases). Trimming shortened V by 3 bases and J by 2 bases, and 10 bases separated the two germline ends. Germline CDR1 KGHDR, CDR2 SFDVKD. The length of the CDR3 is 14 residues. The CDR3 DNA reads TGTGCCACCAGTGATGGGACTCGAACCTACGAGCAGTACTTC. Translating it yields CATSDGTRTYEQYF.

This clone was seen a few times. CDR3 protein: CASSTRVGTDTQYF. CDR3 in DNA: TGTGCCAGTAGTACCAGGGTAGGCACAGATACGCAGTATTTT. The chain couples TRBV19 to TRBJ2-3; tentatively, D is TRBD1 (5 bases). Deletions cut 4 bases from V and 1 base from J, with 9 bases between. Germline CDR1 LNHDA, CDR2 SQIVND (reference sequence). This CDR3 region has 14 residues.

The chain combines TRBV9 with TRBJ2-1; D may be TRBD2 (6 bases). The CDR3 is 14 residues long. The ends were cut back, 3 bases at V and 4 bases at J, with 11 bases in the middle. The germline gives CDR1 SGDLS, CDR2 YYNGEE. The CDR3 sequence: CASSAPTSYNEQFF. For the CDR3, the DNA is TGTGCCAGCAGCGCTCCGACTAGTTACAATGAGCAGTTCTTC.

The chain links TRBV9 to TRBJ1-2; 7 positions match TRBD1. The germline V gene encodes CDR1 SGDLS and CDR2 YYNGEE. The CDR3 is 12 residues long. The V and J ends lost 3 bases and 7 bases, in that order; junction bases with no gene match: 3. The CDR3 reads CASSAGGGGYTF. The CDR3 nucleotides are TGTGCCAGCAGCGCAGGGGGTGGTGGCTACACCTTC.

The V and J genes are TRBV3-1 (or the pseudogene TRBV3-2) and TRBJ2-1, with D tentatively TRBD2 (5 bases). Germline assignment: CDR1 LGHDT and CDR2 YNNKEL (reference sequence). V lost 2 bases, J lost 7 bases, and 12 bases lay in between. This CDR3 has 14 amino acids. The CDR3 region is CASSQWRRGNEQFF. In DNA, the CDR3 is TGTGCCAGCAGCCAATGGCGGAGAGGGAATGAGCAGTTCTTC.

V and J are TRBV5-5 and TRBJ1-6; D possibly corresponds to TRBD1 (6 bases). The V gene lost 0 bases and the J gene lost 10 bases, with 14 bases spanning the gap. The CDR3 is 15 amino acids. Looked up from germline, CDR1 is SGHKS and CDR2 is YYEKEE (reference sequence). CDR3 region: CASSLAVGTGSPLHF. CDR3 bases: TGTGCCAGCAGCTTGGCGGTGGGTACAGGGTCACCCCTCCACTTT.

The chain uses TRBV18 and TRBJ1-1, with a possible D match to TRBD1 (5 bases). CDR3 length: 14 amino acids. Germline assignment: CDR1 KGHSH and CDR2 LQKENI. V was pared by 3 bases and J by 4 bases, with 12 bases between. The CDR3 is CASSPTGGGTEAFF. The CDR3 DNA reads TGTGCCAGCTCACCTACGGGGGGGGGCACTGAAGCTTTCTTT.

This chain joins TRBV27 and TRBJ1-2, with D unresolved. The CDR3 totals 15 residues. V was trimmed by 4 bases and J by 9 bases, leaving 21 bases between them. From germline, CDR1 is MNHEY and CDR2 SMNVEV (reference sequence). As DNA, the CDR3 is TGTGCCAGCAGTTCGCTCCCCCCGGTTCTCTCAAGCTACACCTTC. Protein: CASSSLPPVLSSYTF.

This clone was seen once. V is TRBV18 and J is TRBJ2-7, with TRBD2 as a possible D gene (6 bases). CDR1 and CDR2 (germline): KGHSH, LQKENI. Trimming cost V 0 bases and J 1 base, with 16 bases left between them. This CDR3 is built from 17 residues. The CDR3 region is CASSPPTGTLRSYEQYF. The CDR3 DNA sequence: TGTGCCAGCTCACCACCCACCGGGACTCTCCGTTCCTACGAGCAGTACTTC.

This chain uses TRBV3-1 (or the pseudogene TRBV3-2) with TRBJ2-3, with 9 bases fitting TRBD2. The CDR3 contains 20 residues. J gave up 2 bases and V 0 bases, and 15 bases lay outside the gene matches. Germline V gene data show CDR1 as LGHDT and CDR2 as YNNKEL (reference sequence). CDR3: CASSQDRRGGCYPITDTQYF. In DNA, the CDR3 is TGTGCCAGCAGCCAAGATCGGCGGGGGGGCTGTTATCCTATCACAGATACGCAGTATTTT.

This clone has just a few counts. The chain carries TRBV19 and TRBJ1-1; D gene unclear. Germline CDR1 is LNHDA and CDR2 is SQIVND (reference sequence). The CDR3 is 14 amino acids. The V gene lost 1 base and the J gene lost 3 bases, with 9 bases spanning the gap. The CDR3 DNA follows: TGTGCCAGTAGTATAGGACGCGGCGACACTGAAGCTTTCTTT. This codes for CASSIGRGDTEAFF.

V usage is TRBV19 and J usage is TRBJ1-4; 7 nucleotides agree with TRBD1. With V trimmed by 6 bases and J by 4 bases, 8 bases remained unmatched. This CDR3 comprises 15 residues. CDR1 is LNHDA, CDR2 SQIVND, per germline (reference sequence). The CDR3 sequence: CASRSGQALNEKLFF. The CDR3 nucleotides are TGTGCCAGTAGAAGTGGACAGGCGCTTAATGAAAAACTGTTTTTT.

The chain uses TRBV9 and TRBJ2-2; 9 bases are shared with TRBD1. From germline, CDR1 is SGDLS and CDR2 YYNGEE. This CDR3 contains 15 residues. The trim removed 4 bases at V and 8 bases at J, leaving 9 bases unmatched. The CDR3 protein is CASSPRGQGIGELFF. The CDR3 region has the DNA TGTGCCAGCAGCCCCCGTGGACAGGGGATAGGGGAGCTGTTTTTT. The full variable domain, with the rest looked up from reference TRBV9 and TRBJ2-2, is DSGVTQTPKHLITATGQRVTLRCSPRSGDLSVYWYQQSLDQGLQFLIQYYNGEERAKGNILERFSAQQFPDLHSELNLSSLELGDSALYFCASSPRGQGIGELFFGEGSRLTVL.

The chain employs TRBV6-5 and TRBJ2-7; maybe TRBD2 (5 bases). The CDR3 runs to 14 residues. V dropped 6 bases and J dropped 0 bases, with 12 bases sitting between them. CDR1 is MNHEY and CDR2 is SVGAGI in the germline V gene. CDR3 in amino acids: CASSNRDYSYEQYF. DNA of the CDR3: TGTGCCAGCAGCAATAGAGACTACTCCTACGAGCAGTACTTC.

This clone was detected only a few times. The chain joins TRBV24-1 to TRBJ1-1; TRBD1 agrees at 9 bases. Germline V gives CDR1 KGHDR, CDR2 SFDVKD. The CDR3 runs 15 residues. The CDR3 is CAGTGQWLGKTEAFF. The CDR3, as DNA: TGTGCAGGGACAGGGCAATGGCTTGGGAAAACTGAAGCTTTCTTT.

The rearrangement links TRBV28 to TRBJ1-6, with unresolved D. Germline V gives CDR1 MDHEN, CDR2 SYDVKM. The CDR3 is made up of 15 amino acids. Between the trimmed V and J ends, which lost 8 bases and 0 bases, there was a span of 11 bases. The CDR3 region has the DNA TGTGCCAGCGTCTTAGGGAGCTCCTATAATTCACCCCTCCACTTT. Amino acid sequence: CASVLGSSYNSPLHF.

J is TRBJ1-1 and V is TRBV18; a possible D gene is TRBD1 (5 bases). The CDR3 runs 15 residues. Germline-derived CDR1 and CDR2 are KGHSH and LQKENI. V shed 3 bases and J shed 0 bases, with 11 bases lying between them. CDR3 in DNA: TGTGCCAGCTCACCTTATGGGGGGATGAACACTGAAGCTTTCTTT. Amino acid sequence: CASSPYGGMNTEAFF.